The rows below give T cell receptor beta chains drawn from one sample of a study of metastatic and nonmetastatic thyroid tumors. TCRdb reanalyzed the PCR reads via MiXCR. The sample includes 25,000 to 35,000 clones, approximately 15% of them seen just once. Sample: blood. The origin of the receptors is a female donor with papillary thyroid cancer or a benign thyroid nodule (not recorded which). Some clones in this sample may be carry-over from other donors' samples. The CDR3 runs from the conserved cysteine through the conserved F or W. The D gene is left open where the match is weak. The listing skips clone size in some rows; elsewhere it reads once, few, many or a size class.

clone_size: many; d_call: TRBD1; j_call: TRBJ1-6; v_call: TRBV4-2; cdr3_aa: CASSQEEGAGNSPLHF; cdr3_nt: TGTGCCAGCAGCCAAGAGGAGGGGGCAGGTAATTCACCCCTCCACTTT
clone_size: few; d_call: -; j_call: TRBJ1-2; v_call: TRBV6-2/TRBV6-3; cdr3_aa: CASRAGTWYHHVYTF; cdr3_nt: TGTGCCAGCAGGGCCGGGACATGGTATCATCATGTCTACACCTTC
clone_size: -; d_call: TRBD1; j_call: TRBJ2-7; v_call: TRBV30; cdr3_aa: CALDTQGAGEQYF; cdr3_nt: TGTGCCTTGGATACACAGGGGGCTGGAGAGCAGTACTTC
clone_size: -; d_call: -; j_call: TRBJ1-1; v_call: TRBV11-2; cdr3_aa: CASRLARPTETFF; cdr3_nt: TGTGCCAGCAGATTAGCCCGACCCACTGAAACTTTCTTT
clone_size: -; d_call: -; j_call: TRBJ2-2; v_call: TRBV9; cdr3_aa: CASSVGGSNTGQLFF; cdr3_nt: TGTGCCAGCAGCGTTGGGGGGTCTAACACCGGGCAGCTGTTTTTT
clone_size: -; d_call: -; j_call: TRBJ1-5; v_call: TRBV2; cdr3_aa: CASREGSSQPQHF; cdr3_nt: TGTGCCAGCAGAGAGGGTAGTAGTCAGCCCCAGCATTTT
clone_size: many; d_call: TRBD2; j_call: TRBJ2-1; v_call: TRBV7-3; cdr3_aa: CASSSRLAGDRKFF; cdr3_nt: TGTGCCAGCAGCTCCCGACTAGCGGGGGATAGGAAGTTCTTC
clone_size: few; d_call: TRBD2; j_call: TRBJ2-7; v_call: TRBV19; cdr3_aa: CASSMEAGGTYEQYF; cdr3_nt: TGTGCCAGTAGTATGGAAGCGGGGGGAACCTACGAGCAGTACTTC
clone_size: many; d_call: -; j_call: TRBJ2-3; v_call: TRBV7-2; cdr3_aa: CASSLQGTDTQYF; cdr3_nt: TGTGCCAGCAGCTTACAGGGTACAGATACGCAGTATTTT
clone_size: many; d_call: -; j_call: TRBJ2-3; v_call: TRBV12-3/TRBV12-4; cdr3_aa: CASSSGGHGTQYF; cdr3_nt: TGTGCCAGCAGTTCGGGGGGACACGGTACGCAGTATTTT
clone_size: many; d_call: TRBD2; j_call: TRBJ2-5; v_call: TRBV11-2; cdr3_aa: CASSLNPATSGGRETQYF; cdr3_nt: TGTGCCAGCAGCTTAAATCCTGCGACTAGCGGGGGCAGGGAGACCCAGTACTTC
clone_size: -; d_call: -; j_call: TRBJ2-1; v_call: TRBV4-2; cdr3_aa: CASSRTPNEQFF; cdr3_nt: TGTGCCAGCAGCAGGACTCCCAATGAGCAGTTCTTC
clone_size: many; d_call: -; j_call: TRBJ2-1; v_call: TRBV6-5; cdr3_aa: CASEKQGVMASGFYNEQFF; cdr3_nt: TGTGCCAGCGAAAAACAGGGGGTGATGGCTAGCGGGTTTTACAATGAGCAGTTCTTC
clone_size: -; d_call: TRBD1; j_call: TRBJ2-7; v_call: TRBV12-3/TRBV12-4; cdr3_aa: CASSLTGIGASHF; cdr3_nt: TGTGCCAGCAGCTTGACAGGGATCGGGGCGTCTCACTTC
clone_size: many; d_call: -; j_call: TRBJ1-5; v_call: TRBV4-3; cdr3_aa: CASSQDTRAQPQHF; cdr3_nt: TGCGCCAGCAGCCAAGATACCAGGGCTCAGCCCCAGCATTTT
clone_size: many; d_call: TRBD2; j_call: TRBJ2-2; v_call: TRBV3-1; cdr3_aa: CASSQGTSGGFTGELFF; cdr3_nt: TGTGCCAGCAGCCAAGGGACTAGCGGGGGTTTCACCGGGGAGCTGTTTTTT
clone_size: once; d_call: -; j_call: TRBJ1-5; v_call: TRBV20-1; cdr3_aa: CSATTLRGSDQPQHF; cdr3_nt: TGCAGTGCTACTACTCTGAGGGGAAGCGATCAGCCCCAGCATTTT
clone_size: medium-sized; d_call: TRBD1; j_call: TRBJ1-2; v_call: TRBV6-1; cdr3_aa: CASKDGTGWGSYTF; cdr3_nt: TGTGCCAGCAAAGACGGGACAGGGTGGGGTAGCTACACCTTC
clone_size: -; d_call: TRBD2; j_call: TRBJ2-2; v_call: TRBV11-2; cdr3_aa: CASSTGLAGTGELFF; cdr3_nt: TGTGCCAGCAGCACCGGACTAGCGGGTACCGGGGAGCTGTTTTTT
clone_size: once; d_call: -; j_call: TRBJ1-1; v_call: TRBV4-1; cdr3_aa: CASSQQIMNTEAFF; cdr3_nt: TGCGCCAGCAGCCAACAGATAATGAACACTGAAGCTTTCTTT
clone_size: many; d_call: -; j_call: TRBJ1-3; v_call: TRBV12-3/TRBV12-4; cdr3_aa: CASSLEPGDTIYF; cdr3_nt: TGTGCCAGCAGTTTAGAGCCCGGAGACACCATATATTTT
clone_size: many; d_call: TRBD2; j_call: TRBJ2-3; v_call: TRBV4-3; cdr3_aa: CASSRTSGGVGTQYF; cdr3_nt: TGCGCCAGCAGCAGGACTAGCGGGGGGGTGGGTACGCAGTATTTT
clone_size: -; d_call: TRBD2; j_call: TRBJ2-3; v_call: TRBV30; cdr3_aa: CAWSVGGTSGNTQYF; cdr3_nt: TGTGCCTGGAGTGTAGGGGGAACTAGCGGGAATACGCAGTATTTT
clone_size: -; d_call: -; j_call: TRBJ2-7; v_call: TRBV7-2; cdr3_aa: CASRLPTVYEQYF; cdr3_nt: TGTGCCAGCAGGCTACCGACAGTCTACGAGCAGTACTTC
clone_size: many; d_call: TRBD1; j_call: TRBJ2-5; v_call: TRBV12-3/TRBV12-4; cdr3_aa: CASSLSRDSVGERETQYF; cdr3_nt: TGTGCCAGCAGTTTATCCCGGGACAGCGTTGGAGAAAGGGAGACCCAGTACTTC
clone_size: few; d_call: -; j_call: TRBJ1-1; v_call: TRBV6-1; cdr3_aa: CASRTRQNTEAFF; cdr3_nt: TGTGCCAGCAGAACCAGACAGAACACTGAAGCTTTCTTT
clone_size: -; d_call: -; j_call: TRBJ2-2; v_call: TRBV7-2; cdr3_aa: CASSSQGCNTGELFF; cdr3_nt: TGTGCCAGCAGCTCGCAGGGGTGCAACACCGGGGAGCTGTTTTTT
clone_size: -; d_call: -; j_call: TRBJ1-5; v_call: TRBV12-3/TRBV12-4; cdr3_aa: CASSSGKGIQPQHF; cdr3_nt: TGTGCCAGCAGTTCGGGAAAGGGTATACAGCCCCAGCATTTT
clone_size: many; d_call: TRBD2; j_call: TRBJ2-7; v_call: TRBV10-2; cdr3_aa: CASADAGGSSYEQYF; cdr3_nt: TGCGCCAGCGCCGACGCGGGGGGCAGCTCCTACGAGCAGTACTTC
clone_size: many; d_call: -; j_call: TRBJ2-5; v_call: TRBV30; cdr3_aa: CAWSGQGGSAQYF; cdr3_nt: TGTGCCTGGAGTGGCCAGGGAGGTTCGGCCCAGTACTTC
clone_size: many; d_call: -; j_call: TRBJ1-3; v_call: TRBV28; cdr3_aa: CASSSNMGARYF; cdr3_nt: TGTGCCAGCAGTTCAAACATGGGGGCGCGATATTTT
clone_size: many; d_call: -; j_call: TRBJ1-2; v_call: TRBV28; cdr3_aa: CASSLQDGYTF; cdr3_nt: TGTGCCAGCAGTTTACAGGATGGCTACACCTTC
clone_size: many; d_call: -; j_call: TRBJ1-1; v_call: TRBV9; cdr3_aa: CASSVEAGTPPTEAFF; cdr3_nt: TGTGCCAGCAGCGTAGAGGCCGGGACTCCTCCCACTGAAGCTTTCTTT
clone_size: many; d_call: -; j_call: TRBJ2-5; v_call: TRBV2; cdr3_aa: CASRGGRRPETQYF; cdr3_nt: TGTGCCAGCAGGGGGGGACGGAGGCCGGAGACCCAGTACTTC
clone_size: many; d_call: -; j_call: TRBJ2-5; v_call: TRBV6-1; cdr3_aa: CASSRDGTRWETQYF; cdr3_nt: TGTGCCAGCAGTCGAGATGGGACCCGCTGGGAGACCCAGTACTTC
clone_size: -; d_call: TRBD1; j_call: TRBJ2-7; v_call: TRBV3-1; cdr3_aa: CASSLGQASEQYF; cdr3_nt: TGTGCCAGCAGTCTCGGACAGGCGAGCGAGCAGTACTTC
clone_size: -; d_call: -; j_call: TRBJ1-5; v_call: TRBV7-6; cdr3_aa: CASSPRVDQPQHF; cdr3_nt: TGTGCCAGCAGCCCTCGAGTTGATCAGCCCCAGCATTTT
clone_size: many; d_call: TRBD2; j_call: TRBJ2-7; v_call: TRBV4-2; cdr3_aa: CASSQLREGFYEQYF; cdr3_nt: TGTGCCAGCAGCCAACTCCGGGAGGGATTCTACGAGCAGTACTTC
clone_size: many; d_call: TRBD2; j_call: TRBJ2-2; v_call: TRBV24-1; cdr3_aa: CATSDLRSGITTGELFF; cdr3_nt: TGTGCCACCAGTGATTTGCGTAGCGGGATAACCACCGGGGAGCTGTTTTTT
clone_size: many; d_call: -; j_call: TRBJ2-5; v_call: TRBV12-3/TRBV12-4; cdr3_aa: CASSLGAGTWYQETQYF; cdr3_nt: TGTGCCAGCAGTTTGGGAGCCGGGACATGGTACCAAGAGACCCAGTACTTC
clone_size: many; d_call: -; j_call: TRBJ1-1; v_call: TRBV19; cdr3_aa: CASSAHTPGMNTEAFF; cdr3_nt: TGTGCCAGTAGTGCGCATACCCCGGGGATGAACACTGAAGCTTTCTTT
clone_size: many; d_call: -; j_call: TRBJ1-1; v_call: TRBV18; cdr3_aa: CASSGGMNTEAFF; cdr3_nt: TGTGCCAGCTCCGGGGGCATGAACACTGAAGCTTTCTTT
clone_size: many; d_call: -; j_call: TRBJ2-5; v_call: TRBV5-1; cdr3_aa: CASSFEDNTGETQYF; cdr3_nt: TGCGCCAGCAGCTTCGAGGACAATACAGGGGAGACCCAGTACTTC
clone_size: -; d_call: -; j_call: TRBJ2-1; v_call: TRBV24-1; cdr3_aa: CATSDSAIGGRESEQFF; cdr3_nt: TGTGCCACCAGTGATTCGGCTATCGGGGGTAGAGAGAGTGAGCAGTTCTTC
clone_size: many; d_call: -; j_call: TRBJ2-7; v_call: TRBV4-1; cdr3_aa: CASSLQGGTASGWDEQYF; cdr3_nt: TGCGCCAGCAGCCTACAAGGGGGGACAGCTTCGGGTTGGGACGAGCAGTACTTC
clone_size: many; d_call: TRBD1; j_call: TRBJ2-5; v_call: TRBV6-1; cdr3_aa: CASSQGDRDAETQYF; cdr3_nt: TGTGCCAGCAGCCAGGGGGACAGGGATGCAGAGACCCAGTACTTC
clone_size: -; d_call: TRBD1; j_call: TRBJ2-7; v_call: TRBV28; cdr3_aa: CASIHSGTGRTYEQYF; cdr3_nt: TGTGCCAGCATCCATTCAGGGACAGGGAGGACCTACGAGCAGTACTTC
clone_size: once; d_call: -; j_call: TRBJ1-6; v_call: TRBV5-6; cdr3_aa: CASSYVGKINSPLHF; cdr3_nt: TGTGCCAGCAGCTATGTTGGGAAAATCAATTCACCCCTCCACTTT
clone_size: many; d_call: -; j_call: TRBJ2-6; v_call: TRBV6-1; cdr3_aa: CASSLGEGTGANVLTF; cdr3_nt: TGTGCCAGCAGCCTTGGTGAGGGTACTGGGGCCAACGTCCTGACTTTC
clone_size: -; d_call: TRBD2; j_call: TRBJ2-3; v_call: TRBV7-6; cdr3_aa: CASSLFWAGGPPSTDTQYF; cdr3_nt: TGTGCCAGCAGCTTGTTTTGGGCGGGGGGCCCCCCCAGCACAGATACGCAGTATTTT
clone_size: many; d_call: -; j_call: TRBJ2-2; v_call: TRBV19; cdr3_aa: CASSTTRGELFF; cdr3_nt: TGTGCCAGTAGTACGACTAGGGGGGAGCTGTTTTTT
clone_size: many; d_call: -; j_call: TRBJ1-4; v_call: TRBV11-1; cdr3_aa: CASSLDEGVPATNEKLFF; cdr3_nt: TGTGCCAGCAGCTTAGACGAGGGGGTACCGGCAACTAATGAAAAACTGTTTTTT
clone_size: -; d_call: TRBD2; j_call: TRBJ2-7; v_call: TRBV4-1; cdr3_aa: CASSQRLATYEQYF; cdr3_nt: TGCGCCAGCAGCCAGAGACTAGCGACTTACGAGCAGTACTTC
clone_size: many; d_call: TRBD2; j_call: TRBJ2-5; v_call: TRBV5-1; cdr3_aa: CASSPAQRESETQYF; cdr3_nt: TGCGCCAGCAGCCCGGCCCAGCGGGAGTCAGAGACCCAGTACTTC
clone_size: many; d_call: -; j_call: TRBJ2-3; v_call: TRBV4-1; cdr3_aa: CASSQGAGEGDTQYF; cdr3_nt: TGCGCCAGCAGCCAAGGGGCAGGGGAGGGGGATACGCAGTATTTT
clone_size: many; d_call: TRBD2; j_call: TRBJ2-3; v_call: TRBV20-1; cdr3_aa: CSAKLAGGRGTDTQYF; cdr3_nt: TGCAGTGCTAAACTGGCGGGGGGGAGGGGCACAGATACGCAGTATTTT
clone_size: many; d_call: TRBD1; j_call: TRBJ1-1; v_call: TRBV5-4; cdr3_aa: CASSRTGRGNTEAFF; cdr3_nt: TGTGCCAGCAGCCGGACAGGGCGGGGGAACACTGAAGCTTTCTTT
clone_size: many; d_call: -; j_call: TRBJ1-3; v_call: TRBV10-3; cdr3_aa: CAISGTSISGNTIYF; cdr3_nt: TGTGCCATCAGTGGGACGTCAATCTCTGGAAACACCATATATTTT